This entry concerns a single T cell receptor (beta chain). Its antigen remains unidentified. The data were obtained in a study of OX40 agonist ivuxolimab in advanced cancers. The CDR3 spans 17 residues. V was cut by 4 bases and J by 0 bases, with 17 bases left in between. CDR1 and CDR2 (germline): SEHNR, FQNEAQ (reference sequence). General study points: Clonal expansion in partial responders at 0.1-3.0 mg/kg ranked among the lowest.

TCRdb's copy holds only in-frame clones and misses some; the assay was immunoSEQ multiplex PCR. Here the sample spans tens of thousands of clones, 89% being singletons. Sequenced material: CD4+ or CD8+ T cells sorted from blood, taken in a trial of the OX40 agonist ivuxolimab. The chain is built from TRBV7-9 and TRBJ2-3; tentatively, D is TRBD2 (5 bases). This TCR was recovered from an adult with an advanced solid tumor such as melanoma, head and neck, liver or kidney cancer. In DNA form, the CDR3 reads TGTGCCAGCAGCTCCCCGACTATTGAGATGAGCACAGATACGCAGTATTTT. It specifies CASSSPTIEMSTDTQYF.